A selection of T cell receptor beta chains follows, all from one sample in a study of blood T cell repertoires in COVID-19. Produced via immunoSEQ multiplex PCR; TCRdb's table is partial and in-frame only. Among 300,000 to 350,000 clones listed, around 87% were seen once. Specimen: PBMCs or T cells enriched from blood (not recorded which). The receptor source for this set is a woman aged 18-30 years with acute COVID-19. Both conserved end residues are part of each CDR3. The order of the fields is D gene, V gene, clone size, J gene, CDR3 protein, CDR3 DNA. The D gene is left open where the match is weak. The size of a clone is reported for some rows only, either as once, few or many, or as a class for expanded clones.

TRBD2,TRBV29-1,NA,TRBJ2-2,CSVASTSGVLTGELFF,TGCAGCGTTGCCTCGACTAGCGGGGTACTAACCGGGGAGCTGTTTTTT
TRBD1,TRBV9,NA,TRBJ2-5,CASSPGTGKETQYF,TGTGCCAGCAGCCCGGGGACAGGGAAGGAGACCCAGTACTTC
NA,TRBV10-3,NA,TRBJ2-7,CAISEWAAQYPEQYF,TGTGCCATCAGTGAATGGGCCGCCCAATATCCCGAGCAGTACTTC
NA,TRBV2,NA,TRBJ1-5,CASRPGVSQPQHF,TGTGCCAGCAGGCCGGGAGTGAGTCAGCCCCAGCATTTT
NA,TRBV19,NA,TRBJ1-5,CASSTPEGNQPQHF,TGTGCCAGTAGTACTCCGGAGGGCAATCAGCCCCAGCATTTT
TRBD2,TRBV6-6,NA,TRBJ2-7,CASSYSPSGSYEQYF,TGTGCCAGCAGTTACTCCCCTAGCGGGAGCTACGAGCAGTACTTC
TRBD2,TRBV9,few,TRBJ2-1,CASSAGGVAGVTEQFF,TGTGCCAGCAGCGCCGGGGGAGTAGCGGGAGTCACTGAGCAGTTCTTC
NA,TRBV28,NA,TRBJ1-2,CASSQSLTDRGYTF,TGTGCCAGCAGCCAAAGCTTGACAGACCGCGGCTACACCTTC
NA,TRBV11-2,NA,TRBJ1-5,CASSEGEGQPQHF,TGTGCCAGCAGCGAGGGGGAAGGACAGCCCCAGCATTTT
NA,TRBV20-1,NA,TRBJ1-4,CSAGSGEKLFF,TGCAGTGCTGGGTCAGGTGAAAAACTGTTTTTT
TRBD1,TRBV9,NA,TRBJ1-1,CASSPLTGGNTEAFF,TGTGCCAGCAGCCCGTTGACAGGGGGGAACACTGAAGCTTTCTTT
NA,TRBV2,NA,TRBJ1-1,CASRGGVMNTEAFF,TGTGCCAGCAGGGGAGGGGTCATGAACACTGAAGCTTTCTTT
TRBD2,TRBV20-1,once,TRBJ2-3,CSASVGSGSPPSTDTQYF,TGCAGTGCTAGTGTTGGTAGCGGGAGCCCTCCTAGCACAGATACGCAGTATTTT
TRBD1,TRBV6-6,NA,TRBJ1-2,CASRHGTGLYGYTF,TGTGCCAGCAGGCACGGGACAGGGTTATATGGCTACACCTTC
TRBD2,TRBV6-4,NA,TRBJ2-1,CASSATGLAGLLGDEQFF,TGTGCCAGCAGTGCCACGGGACTAGCGGGATTATTGGGTGATGAGCAGTTCTTC
NA,TRBV7-9,NA,TRBJ2-7,CASSFAGISDEQYF,TGTGCCAGCAGCTTTGCGGGGATCAGTGACGAGCAGTACTTC
TRBD1,TRBV12-5,NA,TRBJ1-2,CASGLVLGQGGGYGYTF,TGTGCTAGTGGTTTGGTATTAGGCCAGGGGGGTGGCTATGGCTACACCTTC
NA,TRBV7-8,NA,TRBJ2-7,CASSSHGTLSNEQYF,TGTGCCAGCAGCTCCCACGGGACTTTGTCCAACGAGCAGTACTTC
TRBD1,TRBV6-5,NA,TRBJ2-7,CASRSPGQGSYEQYF,TGTGCCAGCAGATCCCCGGGACAGGGATCCTACGAGCAGTACTTC
NA,TRBV5-1,few,TRBJ2-5,CASSLGGRETQYF,TGCGCCAGCAGCTTGGGCGGGCGGGAGACCCAGTACTTC
NA,TRBV6-5,once,TRBJ2-1,CASSYSMAGEQFF,TGTGCCAGCAGTTACTCGATGGCGGGGGAGCAGTTCTTC
TRBD2,TRBV11-2,NA,TRBJ2-5,CASSLELAGPRPQYF,TGTGCCAGCAGCTTAGAACTAGCGGGACCTCGGCCCCAGTACTTC
TRBD1,TRBV19,NA,TRBJ2-7,CASSHPGQSYEQYF,TGTGCCAGTAGTCATCCGGGACAGTCCTACGAGCAGTACTTC
TRBD2,TRBV15,NA,TRBJ2-1,CATSRGTSGNNEQFF,TGTGCCACCAGCAGAGGGACTAGCGGGAACAATGAGCAGTTCTTC
NA,TRBV19,NA,TRBJ1-2,CASRGTSNYGYTF,TGTGCCAGCAGAGGGACTTCTAACTATGGCTACACCTTC
NA,TRBV29-1,NA,TRBJ1-1,CSVEPPRGSGPEAFF,TGCAGCGTTGAACCCCCTCGGGGGAGCGGGCCTGAAGCTTTCTTT
TRBD1,TRBV2,NA,TRBJ2-4,CASSPLTGGGIQYF,TGTGCCAGCAGTCCCTTGACAGGGGGGGGCATTCAGTACTTC
TRBD2,TRBV2,NA,TRBJ2-6,CASSERLAGDSGANVLTF,TGTGCCAGCAGTGAACGCCTAGCGGGAGATTCAGGGGCCAACGTCCTGACTTTC
TRBD1,TRBV28,NA,TRBJ1-2,CASSLGTGIYTF,TGTGCCAGCAGTTTAGGGACAGGGATCTACACCTTC
TRBD1,TRBV6-5,once,TRBJ1-2,CASATGNYGYTF,TGTGCCAGCGCGACAGGGAACTATGGCTACACCTTC
NA,TRBV30,once,TRBJ1-2,CAWSPRAGLNYGYTF,TGTGCCTGGTCCCCCAGGGCAGGGCTAAACTATGGCTACACCTTC
NA,TRBV3-1/TRBV3-2,NA,TRBJ1-3,CASSQFENTIYF,TGTGCCAGCAGCCAATTCGAGAACACCATATATTTT
TRBD1,TRBV2,NA,TRBJ1-5,CASSGQGLGQPQHF,TGTGCCAGCAGTGGACAGGGGCTCGGTCAGCCCCAGCATTTT
NA,TRBV19,NA,TRBJ1-5,CASSLQQKKNQPQHF,TGTGCCAGTAGTTTACAGCAAAAGAAAAATCAGCCCCAGCATTTT
TRBD1,TRBV28,NA,TRBJ1-3,CASSLEDRDSGNTIYF,TGTGCCAGCAGTTTAGAAGACAGGGACTCTGGAAACACCATATATTTT
TRBD1,TRBV3-1/TRBV3-2,NA,TRBJ2-3,CASSQDWDRYADTQYF,TGTGCCAGCAGCCAAGATTGGGACAGGTATGCAGATACGCAGTATTTT
NA,TRBV28,NA,TRBJ2-7,CASRESDSQYYEQYF,TGTGCCAGCAGAGAATCGGACAGCCAGTACTACGAGCAGTACTTC
NA,TRBV18,NA,TRBJ1-2,CASSQIFREHYGYTF,TGTGCCAGCTCACAAATTTTTCGGGAGCACTATGGCTACACCTTC
NA,TRBV4-2,NA,TRBJ1-1,CASSQDWGVETEAFF,TGTGCCAGCAGCCAAGATTGGGGGGTAGAGACTGAAGCTTTCTTT
TRBD2,TRBV6-6,few,TRBJ2-7,CASSRGTSGRHSYEQYF,TGTGCCAGCAGTCGAGGGACTAGCGGACGCCACTCCTACGAGCAGTACTTC
TRBD1,TRBV4-1,NA,TRBJ1-3,CASSPGGLSSGNTIYF,TGCGCCAGCAGCCCAGGGGGCTTGAGCTCTGGAAACACCATATATTTT
NA,TRBV28,NA,TRBJ2-1,CASSLDYSRNGQFF,TGTGCCAGCAGTTTAGACTATTCCCGTAATGGGCAGTTCTTC